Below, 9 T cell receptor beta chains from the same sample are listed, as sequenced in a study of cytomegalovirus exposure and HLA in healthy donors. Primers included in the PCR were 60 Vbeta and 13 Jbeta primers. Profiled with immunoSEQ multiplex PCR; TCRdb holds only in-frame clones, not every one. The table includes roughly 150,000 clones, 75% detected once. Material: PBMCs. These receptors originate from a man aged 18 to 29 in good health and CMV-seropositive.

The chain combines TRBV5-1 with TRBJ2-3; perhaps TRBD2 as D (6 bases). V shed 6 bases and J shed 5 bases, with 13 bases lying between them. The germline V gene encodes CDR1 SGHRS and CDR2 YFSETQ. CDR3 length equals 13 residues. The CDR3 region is CASNKEGKDTQYF. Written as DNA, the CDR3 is TGCGCCAGCAACAAGGAGGGCAAAGATACGCAGTATTTT.

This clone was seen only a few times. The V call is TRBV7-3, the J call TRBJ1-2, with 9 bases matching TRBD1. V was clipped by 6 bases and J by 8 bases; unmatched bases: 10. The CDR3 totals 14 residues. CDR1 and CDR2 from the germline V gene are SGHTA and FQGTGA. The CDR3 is CASRDLRDRDGYTF. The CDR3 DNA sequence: TGTGCCAGCAGGGATCTCCGGGACAGGGACGGCTACACCTTC.

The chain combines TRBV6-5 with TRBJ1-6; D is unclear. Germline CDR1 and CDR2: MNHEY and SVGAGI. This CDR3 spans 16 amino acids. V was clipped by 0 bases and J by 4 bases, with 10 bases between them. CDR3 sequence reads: CASSYSMARYNSPLHF. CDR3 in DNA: TGTGCCAGCAGTTACTCGATGGCCCGTTATAATTCACCCCTCCACTTT.

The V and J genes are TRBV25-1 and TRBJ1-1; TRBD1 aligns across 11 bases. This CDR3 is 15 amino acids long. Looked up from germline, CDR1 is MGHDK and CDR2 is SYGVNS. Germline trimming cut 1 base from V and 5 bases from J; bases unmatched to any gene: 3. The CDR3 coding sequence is TGTGCCAGCAGTGAATTAGGGACAGGGGGAACTGAAGCTTTCTTT. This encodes CASSELGTGGTEAFF.

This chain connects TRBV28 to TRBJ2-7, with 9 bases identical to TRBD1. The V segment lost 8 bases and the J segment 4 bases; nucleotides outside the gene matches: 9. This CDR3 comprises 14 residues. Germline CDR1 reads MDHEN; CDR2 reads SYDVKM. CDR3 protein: CASGDGTGKYEQYF. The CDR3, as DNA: TGTGCCAGCGGCGACGGGACAGGGAAATACGAGCAGTACTTC.

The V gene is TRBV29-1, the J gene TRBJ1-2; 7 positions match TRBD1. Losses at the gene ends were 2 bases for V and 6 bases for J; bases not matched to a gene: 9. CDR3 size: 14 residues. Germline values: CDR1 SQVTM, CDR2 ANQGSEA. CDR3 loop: CSVEPRRRGDGYTF. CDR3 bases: TGCAGCGTTGAACCTCGTCGCAGGGGGGATGGCTACACCTTC.

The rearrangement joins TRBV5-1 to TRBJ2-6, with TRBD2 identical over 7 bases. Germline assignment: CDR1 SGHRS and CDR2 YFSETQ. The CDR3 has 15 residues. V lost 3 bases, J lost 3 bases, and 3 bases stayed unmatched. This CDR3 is CASSSQRDGANVLTF. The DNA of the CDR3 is TGCGCCAGCAGCTCGCAGCGGGATGGGGCCAACGTCCTGACTTTC.

CDR3 DNA sequence: TGTGCCACCAGCGCGCTGGGGGCTAATCAGCCCCAGCATTTT. Translated: CATSALGANQPQHF. This chain uses TRBV15 with TRBJ1-5; perhaps TRBD1 as D (6 bases). CDR1 is LNHNV, CDR2 YYDKDF, per germline (reference sequence). This CDR3 region has 14 residues. V lost 5 bases, J lost 4 bases, and 12 bases lay in between. Filled out from reference TRBV15 and TRBJ1-5, the complete variable domain reads DAMVIQNPRYQVTQFGKPVTLSCSQTLNHNVMYWYQQKSSQAPKLLFHYYDKDFNNEADTPDNFQSRRPNTSFCFLDIRSPGLGDTAMYLCATSALGANQPQHFGDGTRLSIL.

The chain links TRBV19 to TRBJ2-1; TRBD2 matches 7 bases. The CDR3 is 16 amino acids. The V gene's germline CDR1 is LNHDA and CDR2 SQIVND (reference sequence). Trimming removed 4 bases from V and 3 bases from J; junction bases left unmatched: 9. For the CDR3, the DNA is TGTGCCAGTAGTAAGGCCCTAGCGGTAAACTACAATGAGCAGTTCTTC. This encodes CASSKALAVNYNEQFF.